The 29 T cell receptor beta chains presented below share a single source sample, sequenced in a study of regulatory T cells in long-lasting Graves disease. This sample's time point: newly diagnosed GD, antithyroid drugs for less than 3 months. TCR sequences were obtained from RNA taken from PBMCs. Building the TCR beta libraries relied on iRepertoire HTBI primers, and CDR3 regions underwent Arm-PCR. TCRdb re-called the multiplex PCR reads with MiXCR, one entry per CDR3 protein. The table records more than 300,000 distinct CDR3 sequences, about 16% of them present only once. The same specimen was also included in a second study, on T cells in Graves' hyperthyroidism and ophthalmopathy.

Sequences were derived from peripheral blood mononuclear cells (PBMCs), sampled at new diagnosis, from a patient treated with antithyroid drugs. These receptors were obtained from a woman aged 18-30 years with Graves disease.

This clonotype was seen a handful of times. The rearrangement joins TRBV19 to TRBJ2-7, with D unresolved. The CDR3 has 14 amino acids. The V gene's germline CDR1 is LNHDA and CDR2 SQIVND (reference sequence). V gave up 3 bases and J gave up 3 bases, with 12 bases separating them. The CDR3 DNA is TGTGCCAGTAGTATGTTGCCAGATCACTACGAGCAGTACTTC. This gives the protein CASSMLPDHYEQYF. The full variable domain, with the rest looked up from reference TRBV19 and TRBJ2-7, is DGGITQSPKYLFRKEGQNVTLSCEQNLNHDAMYWYRQDPGQGLRLIYYSQIVNDFQKGDIAEGYSVSREKKESFPLTVTSAQKNPTAFYLCASSMLPDHYEQYFGPGTRLTVT.

This clonotype was counted ten times or more. The chain has TRBV5-6 and TRBJ1-1, with D maybe TRBD1 (6 bases). Germline-derived CDR1 and CDR2 are SGHDT and YYEEEE. The V end was cut by 0 bases, the J end by 0 bases, with 15 bases between. This CDR3 spans 17 amino acids. The CDR3 loop is CASSLGRGRPLNTEAFF. CDR3 DNA: TGTGCCAGCAGCTTGGGCAGGGGCCGACCGTTGAACACTGAAGCTTTCTTT.

The sample holds many counts of this clonotype. The J gene is TRBJ1-5, the V gene TRBV30; the match to TRBD1 covers 9 bases. Germline V gene sequence: CDR1 GTSNPN, CDR2 SVGIG (reference sequence). J lost 6 bases, V lost 4 bases, and 10 bases had no gene match. The CDR3 covers 15 residues. CDR3 DNA sequence: TGTGCCTGGACCCGCGGGACAGGGAGATCTCAGCCCCAGCATTTT. It codes for CAWTRGTGRSQPQHF.

At least ten counts were recorded for this clonotype. The rearrangement links TRBV2 to TRBJ1-3; TRBD1 is a possible D gene (5 bases). The CDR3 runs to 12 residues. Per the germline V gene, CDR1 is SNHLY and CDR2 is FYNNEI. The V end lost 7 bases, the J end lost 8 bases, and 12 bases lay between the germline ends. The CDR3 bases are TGTGCCAGCAAACTCGGAGGGGACACCATATATTTT. Amino acids: CASKLGGDTIYF.

In this sample, this clonotype turned up a few times. The chain employs TRBV7-9 and TRBJ1-5; 7 positions match TRBD1. V was clipped by 5 bases and J by 3 bases; unmatched bases: 7. From germline, CDR1 is SEHNR and CDR2 FQNEAQ (reference sequence). The CDR3 consists of 15 residues. The CDR3 DNA sequence: TGTGCCAGCAGCCCCCAGGGGGGAATCAATCAGCCCCAGCATTTT. Its translation: CASSPQGGINQPQHF.

This clonotype was detected many times. This chain connects TRBV6-5 to TRBJ2-1; D is possibly TRBD2 (6 bases). Germline-derived CDR1 and CDR2 are MNHEY and SVGAGI. V dropped 2 bases and J dropped 6 bases, with 17 bases sitting between them. The CDR3 totals 16 residues. The DNA for the CDR3 is TGTGCCAGCAGTTACGTGGCGGGGATTAAAGCCAATGAGCAGTTCTTC. This encodes CASSYVAGIKANEQFF.

The genes are TRBV19 and TRBJ2-7, with D tentatively TRBD1 or TRBD2 (5 bases each). This CDR3 contains 15 residues. CDR1 LNHDA and CDR2 SQIVND come from the germline V gene (reference sequence). With 1 base removed from V and 1 base from J, the gap between germline ends came to 11 bases. The CDR3 sequence is CASSIGFEGSYEQYF. The CDR3 DNA reads TGTGCCAGTAGTATAGGATTTGAGGGGTCCTACGAGCAGTACTTC.

This clonotype was picked up many times. The chain employs TRBV20-1 and TRBJ2-7, with TRBD1 matching over 7 bases. V shed 5 bases and J 7 bases; nucleotides not matched to a gene: 17. Germline V gene data show CDR1 as DFQATT and CDR2 as SNEGSKA (reference sequence). The CDR3 is 15 residues long. The CDR3 sequence: CSASPPDRAVGEQYF. The CDR3 coding sequence is TGCAGTGCTTCCCCCCCCGACAGGGCGGTAGGGGAGCAGTACTTC.

The sample holds many counts of this clonotype. CDR3 nucleotide sequence: TGTGCCAGCAGTTACGAGCGGCGCGAGGAGCAGTACTTC. Translated: CASSYERREEQYF. V gene TRBV6-9 combines with J gene TRBJ2-7; a weak D match, TRBD2 (5 bases). V shed 3 bases and J shed 7 bases, with 13 bases lying between them. The germline gives CDR1 MNHGY, CDR2 SVAAGI. There are 13 residues in the CDR3.

This clonotype came up many times. The rearrangement uses TRBV6-1 and TRBJ2-7; TRBD2 is a possible D gene (5 bases). Germline V gene lookup returns CDR1 MNHNS and CDR2 SASEGT. V lost 6 bases and J 2 bases, leaving 17 bases between the germline ends. CDR3 length equals 15 residues. The CDR3: CASRGLGGSTYEQYF. CDR3 DNA sequence: TGTGCCAGCAGGGGCCTTGGTGGGAGTACCTACGAGCAGTACTTC.

This clonotype has at least ten counts. J is TRBJ2-5 and V is TRBV5-1, with 8 nucleotides matching TRBD2. Germline V gene data show CDR1 as SGHRS and CDR2 as YFSETQ. This CDR3 spans 15 amino acids. After removal of 4 bases from V and 3 bases from J, the junction contained 8 bases not matched to a gene. CDR3 DNA sequence: TGCGCCAGCAGCCCAACGGCGGGAGGCGAAGAGACCCAGTACTTC. Translation: CASSPTAGGEETQYF.

This chain links TRBV6-9 with TRBJ2-7; the match to TRBD2 covers 9 bases. Germline V gene lookup returns CDR1 MNHGY and CDR2 SVAAGI. With V trimmed by 4 bases and J by 2 bases, 3 bases remained unmatched. The CDR3 runs 14 residues. The CDR3 loop reads CASSWTSETYEQYF. The CDR3 coding sequence is TGTGCCAGCAGTTGGACTAGCGAAACCTACGAGCAGTACTTC.

In its sample, this clonotype was seen many times. V usage is TRBV5-1 and J usage is TRBJ1-1; D is ambiguous. V was pared by 3 bases and J by 5 bases, with 8 bases between. The CDR3 runs 12 residues. Germline CDR1 reads SGHRS; CDR2 reads YFSETQ. The CDR3 bases are TGCGCCAGCAGCTCTTCAGGAACTGAAGCTTTCTTT. Protein: CASSSSGTEAFF.

This clonotype has at least ten counts. The CDR3: CASSVGRLNQPQHF. The CDR3 DNA reads TGTGCCAGCAGTGTAGGCAGGCTCAATCAGCCCCAGCATTTT. The V and J genes are TRBV2 and TRBJ1-5; D is unclear. V lost 4 bases, J lost 3 bases, and 10 bases lay in between. The V gene's germline CDR1 is SNHLY and CDR2 FYNNEI. There are 14 residues in the CDR3.

This clonotype occurred many times. The J gene is TRBJ2-1, the V gene TRBV7-3; 10 bases align to TRBD2. In germline, CDR1 is SGHTA, CDR2 FQGTGA. The CDR3 consists of 15 residues. V gave up 5 bases and J gave up 9 bases; unmatched junction bases: 10. The CDR3 coding sequence is TGTGCCAGCAGCATTGGACTAGCGGACACCCGTGAGCAGTTCTTC. It translates to CASSIGLADTREQFF.

The J gene is TRBJ2-7, the V gene TRBV11-2; 11 positions agree with TRBD1. The germline CDR1 and CDR2 sequences are SGHAT and FQNNGV. The CDR3 is 16 amino acids. J lost 7 bases, V lost 5 bases, and 13 bases had no gene match. The CDR3 coding sequence is TGTGCCAGCAGCCAAGAACCCGGGACAGGGGGTGAAGAGCAGTACTTC. Protein sequence: CASSQEPGTGGEEQYF. Variable domain in full (rest from reference TRBV11-2 and TRBJ2-7): EAGVAQSPRYKIIEKRQSVAFWCNPISGHATLYWYQQILGQGPKLLIQFQNNGVVDDSQLPKDRFSAERLKGVDSTLKIQPAKLEDSAVYLCASSQEPGTGGEEQYFGPGTRLTVT.

On this clonotype: This may be a read error, as it is one base from a much larger clone. The chain uses TRBV30 and TRBJ2-5; D not resolved. In germline, CDR1 is GTSNPN, CDR2 SVGIG (reference sequence). This CDR3 region has 12 residues. Trimming removed 3 bases from V and 4 bases from J, with 9 bases in between. The CDR3 is CAWRNLGETQYF. For the CDR3, the DNA is TGTGCCTGGAGGAACTTGGGAGAGACCCAGTACTTC.

Many counts were recorded for this clonotype. This chain connects TRBV6-5 to TRBJ1-1, with D unresolved. From germline, CDR1 is MNHEY and CDR2 SVGAGI. The CDR3 has 18 amino acids. V lost 2 bases to trimming and J lost 5 bases, with 24 bases between them. The CDR3 nucleotides read TGTGCCAGCAGTTACAGCGGGCCGGGGAAGACAAGGGAGACTGAAGCTTTCTTT. Protein: CASSYSGPGKTRETEAFF.

This clonotype was counted ten times or more. The chain joins TRBV11-2 to TRBJ1-5; 9 bases line up with TRBD1. Germline-derived CDR1 and CDR2 are SGHAT and FQNNGV. The V segment lost 2 bases and the J segment 6 bases; nucleotides outside the gene matches: 5. There are 15 residues in the CDR3. CDR3 in amino acids: CASSLMGQGGQPQHF. DNA for the CDR3: TGTGCCAGCAGCTTAATGGGACAGGGCGGTCAGCCCCAGCATTTT.

This clonotype was recorded many times. The chain links TRBV28 to TRBJ1-1, with D perhaps TRBD1 (5 bases). The germline V gene has CDR1 MDHEN and CDR2 SYDVKM. This CDR3 has 15 amino acids. V was clipped by 2 bases and J by 1 base, with 11 bases between them. The CDR3 DNA is TGTGCCAGCAGTTTACTGGGGGGAGAGAACACTGAAGCTTTCTTT. It encodes CASSLLGGENTEAFF. Drawing the rest from reference TRBV28 and TRBJ1-1, the complete variable domain is DVKVTQSSRYLVKRTGEKVFLECVQDMDHENMFWYRQDPGLGLRLIYFSYDVKMKEKGDIPEGYSVSREKKERFSLILESASTNQTSMYLCASSLLGGENTEAFFGQGTRLTVV.

This clonotype has at least ten counts. The rearrangement links TRBV5-1 to TRBJ2-1; D might be TRBD1 or TRBD2, each matching 5 bases. The CDR3 contains 15 residues. V was shortened by 0 bases and J by 6 bases, with 13 bases between the two germline ends. Germline loops: CDR1 SGHRS, CDR2 YFSETQ. CDR3 coding DNA: TGCGCCAGCAGCTTGGTTAAGGGGACGGCCAATGAGCAGTTCTTC. Its translation is CASSLVKGTANEQFF.

The table lists this clonotype with a few counts. The chain combines TRBV9 with TRBJ1-6; 11 nucleotides agree with TRBD1. The junction had 4 bases not matched to a gene; V was cut back by 3 bases and J by 8 bases. This CDR3 has 15 amino acids. CDR1 is SGDLS, CDR2 YYNGEE, per germline. CDR3 nucleotides: TGTGCCAGCAGCGCCGTGGGACAGGGGGATTCACCCCTCCACTTT. Protein: CASSAVGQGDSPLHF. Variable domain in full (rest from reference TRBV9 and TRBJ1-6): DSGVTQTPKHLITATGQRVTLRCSPRSGDLSVYWYQQSLDQGLQFLIQYYNGEERAKGNILERFSAQQFPDLHSELNLSSLELGDSALYFCASSAVGQGDSPLHFGNGTRLTVT.

V is TRBV19 and J is TRBJ2-2; 10 nucleotides match TRBD2. This CDR3 contains 16 residues. Germline V gene lookup returns CDR1 LNHDA and CDR2 SQIVND (reference sequence). V lost 3 bases and J lost 5; bases outside the gene matches: 6. CDR3 region: CASSMGLAGETGELFF. Here the CDR3 DNA reads TGTGCCAGTAGTATGGGGCTAGCGGGAGAGACCGGGGAGCTGTTTTTT.

In the case of this clonotype: A single base separates this from a much larger clone, so it may be a read error. The V and J genes are TRBV9 and TRBJ2-1; 11 positions agree with TRBD1. Germline lookup yields CDR1 SGDLS and CDR2 YYNGEE. This CDR3 has 17 residues. DNA of the CDR3: TGTGCCAGCAGCGTATCGGGACAGGGGGTGTCCTACAATGAGCAGCTCTTC. It translates to CASSVSGQGVSYNEQLF.

The genes are TRBV7-2 and TRBJ2-7; possibly TRBD1 or TRBD2 for D (5 bases each). Looked up from germline, CDR1 is SGHTA and CDR2 is FQGNSA. V shed 5 bases and J shed 5 bases, with 13 bases lying between them. The CDR3 has 13 amino acids. The CDR3 sequence: CASSTGTLNEQYF. As DNA, the CDR3 is TGTGCCAGCAGCACCGGGACGCTCAACGAGCAGTACTTC.

This clonotype was observed many times. The chain recombines TRBV6-5 with TRBJ2-1; TRBD1 agrees at 11 bases. The CDR3 contains 16 residues. In germline, CDR1 is MNHEY, CDR2 SVGAGI. The ends lost 2 bases at V and 7 bases at J; junction bases unmatched: 7. The CDR3 region is CASSYLDRGLWNEQFF. The CDR3, as DNA: TGTGCCAGCAGTTACCTGGACAGGGGGCTGTGGAATGAGCAGTTCTTC.

There are many counts of this clonotype. The chain uses TRBV5-6 and TRBJ2-7; TRBD2 matches at 9 bases. CDR1 and CDR2 from the germline V gene are SGHDT and YYEEEE. This CDR3 region has 13 residues. J gave up 7 bases and V 0 bases, and 2 bases lay outside the gene matches. CDR3 protein: CASSLASGIEQYF. CDR3 sequence (DNA): TGTGCCAGCAGCTTGGCTAGCGGGATAGAGCAGTACTTC.

This clonotype appeared many times. The chain employs TRBV2 and TRBJ2-3, with D possibly TRBD1 on 6 matching bases. CDR3 length equals 15 residues. Looked up from germline, CDR1 is SNHLY and CDR2 is FYNNEI. V was pared by 7 bases and J by 2 bases, with 16 bases between. The CDR3 nucleotides read TGTGCCAGCAATAAGGGAACAGGGTCCACAGATACGCAGTATTTT. Translation gives CASNKGTGSTDTQYF.

This clonotype was picked up many times. V is TRBV7-2 and J is TRBJ2-2; 15 positions match TRBD2. The CDR3 consists of 18 residues. The trim removed 1 base at V and 5 bases at J, leaving 5 bases unmatched. CDR1 is SGHTA and CDR2 is FQGNSA in the germline V gene. The CDR3 DNA reads as TGTGCCAGCAGCTTAGTGGGACTAGCGGGGGGCAATACCGGGGAGCTGTTTTTT. This encodes CASSLVGLAGGNTGELFF.